What follows describes a single T cell receptor (beta chain). The antigen is undetermined. Relative to the germline gene, one junction end is altered; a read error may explain this. The study extracted blood RNA from unsorted whole blood and also extracted germline DNA. The data stem from a study of tumor-infiltrating lymphocytes in primary liver carcinoma. Study conclusions and caveats: Pairs comparing tumor with adjacent tissue or blood overlapped less than pairs drawn from tumor regions.

This CDR3 has 14 amino acids. Germline V lookup: CDR1 SGHVS, CDR2 FQNEAQ. With roughly 0.5 ug total RNA as template and a constant-region primer, TCR beta cDNA was made. Researchers made the TCR beta libraries by running three nested multiplex PCR rounds with slightly modified ARM-PCR. Primers for the first two PCR rounds were TRBV1-TRBV30 forward primers and a C-beta reverse primer (about 11 cycles per round). TCRdb re-called the multiplex PCR reads with MiXCR, one entry per CDR3 protein. The sample shows about 200,000 distinct CDR3 sequences, around three fifths of them seen only once. The sequence was obtained from a woman aged 55-70 years with primary liver carcinoma and hepatitis B virus infection. This rearrangement joins TRBV7-8 to TRBJ2-1; D gene uncertain. The specimen sequenced was peripheral blood. CDR3 DNA: TGTGTCAGCAGCTTAGTTTCTCCCAGCAATGAGCAGTTCTTC. Protein product: CVSSLVSPSNEQFF.